This paragraph covers one T cell receptor (beta chain) sequence. Per the original methods: Scientists estimated how many nucleated cells there were by amplifying reference gene primers. Sequenced by immunoSEQ multiplex PCR; TCRdb stores in-frame clones only, minus some. V and J calls and clone size are as listed in that table; D and trimming were resolved from the DNA. This table holds roughly 230,000 clones, approximately 88% found once. Germline CDR1 is DFQATT and CDR2 is SNEGSKA (reference sequence). Deletions cut 3 bases from V and 4 bases from J, with 12 bases between. There are 14 residues in the CDR3. The record originates from a study of blood T cell repertoires in COVID-19. Study information: The United States, Italy and Spain were the sources of the acute and convalescent COVID-19 samples. In each case, the material was cDNA or gDNA derived from T cells, B-cell-depleted T cells, or PBMCs.

The chain has TRBV20-1 and TRBJ2-2, with D tentatively TRBD1 (6 bases). The sequence came from a man between 40 and 49 years old with acute or convalescent COVID-19. The source material was peripheral blood. This CDR3 reads CSASVQGSTGELFF. CDR3 DNA: TGCAGTGCTAGTGTGCAGGGGTCCACCGGGGAGCTGTTTTTT.